These 12 T cell receptor beta chains originate from one sample sequenced in a study of cytomegalovirus exposure and HLA in healthy donors (dated by TCRdb to between 2016 and 2019). The method was the immunoSEQ multiplex PCR assay. The multiplex PCR relied on a mix of 60 forward primers for TCR Vbeta segments and 13 reverse primers for TCR Jbeta segments. The source is immuneACCESS, and TCRdb retained only in-frame sequences with V and J called. Part of the clones is not carried over; for the studies checked, unresolved V genes explain less than half of this, and the remainder is unexplained. The sample table contains 150,000 to 200,000 clones; only one count was recorded for 84% of them. The top ten clonotypes cover 4.8% of the sample. The sequenced sample consisted of PBMCs. These receptors originate from a girl between 10 and 17 years old in good health and CMV-seropositive.

The sample holds one count of this clone. The chain carries TRBV14 and TRBJ2-7; 8 positions agree with TRBD1. Germline CDR1 and CDR2: SGHDN and FVKESK. V shed 3 bases and J 2 bases; nucleotides not matched to a gene: 0. The CDR3 sequence is 13 residues long. CDR3 sequence reads: CASSQGQAYEQYF. DNA for the CDR3: TGTGCCAGCAGCCAGGGACAGGCCTACGAGCAGTACTTC.

The chain recombines TRBV25-1 with TRBJ2-2; TRBD1 aligns across 8 bases. The CDR3 consists of 18 residues. Germline V lookup: CDR1 MGHDK, CDR2 SYGVNS. Unmatched junction bases numbered 13, after V lost 2 bases and J lost 5 bases. The CDR3 is CASSELTGGTEVTGELFF. The CDR3 region has the DNA TGTGCCAGCAGTGAACTCACAGGGGGAACGGAGGTTACCGGGGAGCTGTTTTTT.

The V call is TRBV19, the J call TRBJ1-5; 7 nucleotides line up with TRBD1. The germline gives CDR1 LNHDA, CDR2 SQIVND (reference sequence). The CDR3 length is 17 residues. V shed 6 bases, J shed 0 bases, and the junction held 11 bases outside the gene matches. CDR3 in DNA: TGTGCCAGTAGCTTTCGGACAGGCCCGAATAGCAATCAGCCCCAGCATTTT. Protein sequence: CASSFRTGPNSNQPQHF.

The gene calls are TRBV5-6 and TRBJ2-1; 7 positions agree with TRBD1. The junction had 8 bases not matched to a gene; V was cut back by 4 bases and J by 4 bases. CDR1 and CDR2 from the germline V gene are SGHDT and YYEEEE. This CDR3 contains 15 residues. CDR3 bases: TGTGCCAGCAGCGGAGACGAGACAGGGTACAATGAGCAGTTCTTC. Translating gives CASSGDETGYNEQFF.

With respect to this clone: Additional DNA sequences in this sample encode the identical CDR3. V is TRBV5-6 and J is TRBJ2-1; TRBD2 aligns across 9 bases. CDR3 length equals 16 residues. V was pared by 4 bases and J by 7 bases, with 12 bases of the junction left unmatched. CDR1 is SGHDT and CDR2 is YYEEEE in the germline V gene. The CDR3 bases are TGTGCCAGCAGCCTGGATATGGCGGGGGGGGCGAATGAGCAGTTCTTC. This codes for CASSLDMAGGANEQFF. Looking up the rest from reference TRBV5-6 and TRBJ2-1 gives the full variable domain: DAGVTQSPTHLIKTRGQQVTLRCSPKSGHDTVSWYQQALGQGPQFIFQYYEEEERQRGNFPDRFSGHQFPNYSSELNVNALLLGDSALYLCASSLDMAGGANEQFFGPGTRLTVL.

The CDR3, as DNA: TGTGCCAGCAGCCCGGGACAGGGAATAACCGGGGAGCTGTTTTTT. Its translation: CASSPGQGITGELFF. The V gene is TRBV4-2, the J gene TRBJ2-2; TRBD1 aligns across 9 bases. Germline trimming cut 4 bases from V and 5 bases from J; bases unmatched to any gene: 5. Germline V gene sequence: CDR1 LGHNA, CDR2 YNFKEQ. The CDR3 loop spans 15 amino acids.

The chain uses TRBV19 and TRBJ1-3, with D uncertain. Germline V gives CDR1 LNHDA, CDR2 SQIVND (reference sequence). V lost 3 bases to trimming and J lost 1 base, with 13 bases between them. This CDR3 is built from 16 residues. The CDR3 sequence is CASSIASRLSGNTIYF. CDR3 bases: TGTGCCAGTAGTATTGCTAGTAGGCTATCTGGAAACACCATATATTTT.

The chain has TRBV18 and TRBJ2-7, with D possibly matching TRBD1 (6 bases). CDR1 and CDR2 (germline): KGHSH, LQKENI. The CDR3 has 14 amino acids. V dropped 2 bases and J dropped 5 bases, with 13 bases sitting between them. The CDR3 DNA follows: TGTGCCAGCTCACCAAACAGGGAAACCCACGAGCAGTACTTC. Its translation: CASSPNRETHEQYF.

The chain uses TRBV19 and TRBJ2-5, with 7 bases identical to TRBD1. The better agreement between TRBJ2-7 and the DNA end casts doubt on the J call. The length of the CDR3 is 14 residues. From germline, CDR1 is LNHDA and CDR2 SQIVND (reference sequence). CDR3 in amino acids: CASSIEQGTYEQYF. The CDR3 nucleotides are TGTGCCAGTAGTATAGAACAGGGGACCTACGAGCAGTACTTC.

The chain links TRBV27 to TRBJ2-1; 9 bases agree with TRBD1. Germline CDR1 MNHEY, CDR2 SMNVEV (reference sequence). This CDR3 has 17 amino acids. Trimming cost V 5 bases and J 6 bases; bases outside gene matches: 14. The CDR3 DNA is TGTGCCAGCAGTCTCCTGACAGGGGGTTCCGGGGGCAATGAGCAGTTCTTC. Translating it yields CASSLLTGGSGGNEQFF.

The V call is TRBV5-5, the J call TRBJ2-6; a weak D match, TRBD1 (5 bases). Germline CDR1 reads SGHKS; CDR2 reads YYEKEE (reference sequence). With 4 bases removed from V and 2 bases from J, the gap between germline ends came to 16 bases. There are 17 residues in the CDR3. The CDR3 is CASSHHRQTPGANVLTF. CDR3 DNA sequence: TGTGCCAGCAGCCATCACAGACAGACCCCTGGGGCCAACGTCCTGACTTTC. The complete variable domain, with remaining parts taken from reference TRBV5-5 and TRBJ2-6, reads DAGVTQSPTHLIKTRGQQVTLRCSPISGHKSVSWYQQVLGQGPQFIFQYYEKEERGRGNFPDRFSARQFPNYSSELNVNALLLGDSALYLCASSHHRQTPGANVLTFGAGSRLTVL.

The chain uses TRBV30 and TRBJ1-1; TRBD1 might be the D (5 bases). The V end was cut by 8 bases, the J end by 4 bases, with 14 bases between. The CDR3 is 12 residues long. Per the germline V gene, CDR1 is GTSNPN and CDR2 is SVGIG (reference sequence). The CDR3 sequence is CAGLPGGTEAFF. CDR3 nucleotides: TGTGCCGGGCTCCCGGGGGGCACTGAAGCTTTCTTT.